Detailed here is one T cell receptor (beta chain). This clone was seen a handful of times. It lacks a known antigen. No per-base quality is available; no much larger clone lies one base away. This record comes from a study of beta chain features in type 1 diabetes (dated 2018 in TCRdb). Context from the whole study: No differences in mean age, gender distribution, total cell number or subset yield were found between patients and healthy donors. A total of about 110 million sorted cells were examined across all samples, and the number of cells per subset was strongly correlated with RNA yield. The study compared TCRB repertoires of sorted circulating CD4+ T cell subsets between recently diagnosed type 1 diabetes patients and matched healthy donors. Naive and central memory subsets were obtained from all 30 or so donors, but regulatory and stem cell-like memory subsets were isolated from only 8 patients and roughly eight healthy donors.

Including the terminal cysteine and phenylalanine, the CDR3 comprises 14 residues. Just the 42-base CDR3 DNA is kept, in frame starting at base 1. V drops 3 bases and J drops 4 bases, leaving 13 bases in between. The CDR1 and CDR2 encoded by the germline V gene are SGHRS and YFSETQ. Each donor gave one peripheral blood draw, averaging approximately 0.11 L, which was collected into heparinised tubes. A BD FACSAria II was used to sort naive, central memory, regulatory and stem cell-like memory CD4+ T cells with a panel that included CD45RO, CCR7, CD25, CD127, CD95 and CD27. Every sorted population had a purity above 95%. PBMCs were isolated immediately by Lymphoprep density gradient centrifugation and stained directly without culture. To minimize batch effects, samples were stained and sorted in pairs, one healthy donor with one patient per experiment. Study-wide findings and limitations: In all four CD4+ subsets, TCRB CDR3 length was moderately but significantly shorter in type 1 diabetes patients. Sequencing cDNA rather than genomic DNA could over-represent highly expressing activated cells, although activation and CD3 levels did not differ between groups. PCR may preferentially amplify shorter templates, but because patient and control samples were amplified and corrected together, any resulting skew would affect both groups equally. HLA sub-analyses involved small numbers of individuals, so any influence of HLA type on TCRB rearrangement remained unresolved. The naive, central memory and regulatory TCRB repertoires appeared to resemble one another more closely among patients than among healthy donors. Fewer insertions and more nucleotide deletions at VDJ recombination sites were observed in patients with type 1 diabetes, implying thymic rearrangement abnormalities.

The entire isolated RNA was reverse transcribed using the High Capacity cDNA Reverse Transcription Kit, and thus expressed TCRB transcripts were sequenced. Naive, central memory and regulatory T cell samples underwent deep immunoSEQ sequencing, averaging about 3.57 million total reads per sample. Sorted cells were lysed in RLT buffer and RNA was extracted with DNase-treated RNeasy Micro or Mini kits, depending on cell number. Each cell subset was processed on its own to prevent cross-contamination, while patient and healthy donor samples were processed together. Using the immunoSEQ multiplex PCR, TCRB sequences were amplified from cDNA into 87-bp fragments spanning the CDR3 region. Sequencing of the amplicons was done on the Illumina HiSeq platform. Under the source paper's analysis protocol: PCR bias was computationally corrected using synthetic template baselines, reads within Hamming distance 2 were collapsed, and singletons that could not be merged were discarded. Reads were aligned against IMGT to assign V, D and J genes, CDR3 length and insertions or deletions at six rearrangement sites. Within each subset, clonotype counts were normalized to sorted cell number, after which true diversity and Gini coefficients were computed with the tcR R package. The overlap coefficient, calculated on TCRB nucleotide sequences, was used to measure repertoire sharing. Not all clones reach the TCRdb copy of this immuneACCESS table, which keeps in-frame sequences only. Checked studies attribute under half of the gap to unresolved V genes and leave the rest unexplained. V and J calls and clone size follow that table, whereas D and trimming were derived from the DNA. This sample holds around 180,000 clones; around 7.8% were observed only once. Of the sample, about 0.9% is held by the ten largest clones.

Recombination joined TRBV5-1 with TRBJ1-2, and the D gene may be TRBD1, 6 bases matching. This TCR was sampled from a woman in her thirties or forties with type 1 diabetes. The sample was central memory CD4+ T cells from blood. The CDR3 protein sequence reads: CASSSQGGSYGYTF. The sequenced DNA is TGCGCCAGCAGCTCACAGGGAGGGAGCTATGGCTACACCTTC.